A single sample is the source of the 6 T cell receptor beta chains below, sequenced in a study of T and B cells in COVID-19 patients. From blood, about 230-500 ng of genomic DNA served as TRB template. BIOMED2 TRB-A/B primer pools were used in multiplex TRB PCR. TCRdb independently ran MiXCR on the multiplex PCR reads; one entry per CDR3 protein. The sample lists 6,500 to 10,000 distinct CDR3 sequences, around 40% occurring once. The sample taken for sequencing was blood. The receptor source for this set is a human donor who had recovered from COVID-19.

The chain links TRBV6-5 to TRBJ1-1; D is ambiguous. This CDR3 has 12 residues. Trimming pared 7 bases from V and 7 bases from J, leaving 13 bases between. Germline loops: CDR1 MNHEY, CDR2 SVGAGI. The CDR3 sequence is CASTSVRGEAFF. CDR3 bases: TGTGCCAGCACCTCCGTACGGGGTGAAGCTTTCTTT.

This clonotype was counted only a few times. The chain recombines TRBV18 with TRBJ2-2, with 9 bases matching TRBD1. This CDR3 contains 16 residues. Germline assignment: CDR1 KGHSH and CDR2 LQKENI. V gave up 3 bases and J gave up 0 bases; unmatched junction bases: 2. CDR3 sequence reads: CASSPGQGANTGELFF. The CDR3 nucleotides are TGTGCCAGCTCACCGGGACAGGGAGCGAACACCGGGGAGCTGTTTTTT.

This clonotype was seen just once. J is TRBJ2-1 and V is TRBV29-1, with a weak D call TRBD2 (6 bases). The length of the CDR3 is 12 residues. Germline V lookup: CDR1 SQVTM, CDR2 ANQGSEA. V lost 2 bases and J 10 bases, leaving 12 bases between the germline ends. CDR3 in amino acids: CSVESGSGEQFF. The CDR3, as DNA: TGCAGCGTTGAATCTGGGAGCGGGGAGCAGTTCTTC.

This rearrangement joins TRBV27 to TRBJ2-7; TRBD1 aligns across 7 bases. The CDR3 totals 14 residues. The junction had 0 bases not matched to a gene; V was cut back by 0 bases and J by 1 base. Germline V gene sequence: CDR1 MNHEY, CDR2 SMNVEV (reference sequence). CDR3 in amino acids: CASSLSTGSYEQYV. The CDR3 nucleotides read TGTGCCAGCAGTTTATCGACAGGGTCCTACGAGCAGTACGTC.

The genes are TRBV28 and TRBJ2-3; the D gene could be TRBD1 or TRBD2 (5 bases each). V lost 5 bases and J 0 bases, leaving 15 bases between the germline ends. Germline lookup yields CDR1 MDHEN and CDR2 SYDVKM. CDR3 length: 16 amino acids. The CDR3 region has the DNA TGTGCCAGCAGTCGTCCAGGGAGTGGAAGCACAGATACGCAGTATTTT. Protein sequence: CASSRPGSGSTDTQYF.

Details on this clonotype: A read error is possible here, since a much larger clone lies one base away. V and J are TRBV6-2 or TRBV6-3 and TRBJ2-2; no clear D. This CDR3 spans 15 amino acids. Germline-derived CDR1 and CDR2 are MNHEY and SVGEGT. Between the trimmed V and J ends, which lost 0 bases and 3 bases, there was a span of 8 bases. CDR3 sequence (DNA): TGTGCCAGCAGTTACTCGATCGAGGACACCGGGGAGCTGTTTTTT. Translation: CASSYSIEDTGELFF.